This T cell receptor (beta chain) was sequenced during a study of blood T cell repertoires in COVID-19. Measured with immunoSEQ multiplex PCR; TCRdb has only the in-frame clones, and not every one. Of about 240,000 clones in the sample, around 89% were seen once. V lost 6 bases, J lost 0 bases, and 5 bases lay in between. The CDR3 is 13 residues long. Germline CDR1 and CDR2: MNHEY and SMNVEV (reference sequence). The TCR was taken from a man aged 35-49 years who had recovered from COVID-19. Sequencing used PBMCs or T cells enriched from blood (not recorded which). The chain links TRBV27 to TRBJ1-4; D gene ambiguous. CDR3: CASSTPTNEKLFF. The CDR3, as DNA: TGTGCCAGCAGCACACCAACTAATGAAAAACTGTTTTTT. Variable domain in full (rest from reference TRBV27 and TRBJ1-4): EAQVTQNPRYLITVTGKKLTVTCSQNMNHEYMSWYRQDPGLGLRQIYYSMNVEVTDKGDVPEGYKVSRKEKRNFPLILESPSPNQTSLYFCASSTPTNEKLFFGSGTQLSVL.